Listed here are 23 T cell receptor beta chains from one sample, sequenced in a study of OX40 agonist ivuxolimab in advanced cancers. Sequencing used immunoSEQ multiplex PCR; TCRdb keeps in-frame clones, though not all of them. The data contain tens of thousands of clones, roughly 83% of them singletons. Sequences were derived from CD4+ or CD8+ T cells sorted from blood, sampled in a trial of the OX40 agonist ivuxolimab. These receptors were obtained from an adult with an advanced solid tumor such as melanoma, head and neck, liver or kidney cancer.

The chain employs TRBV6-1 and TRBJ1-6, with a possible D match to TRBD1 (5 bases). Trimming took 6 bases from V and 6 from J, leaving 9 bases between them. The germline gives CDR1 MNHNS, CDR2 SASEGT. The CDR3 extends over 13 amino acids. The CDR3 bases are TGTGCCAGCAGGAGACAGATTAATTCACCCCTCCACTTT. Its translation is CASRRQINSPLHF.

This clone was seen a few times. The V call is TRBV7-8, the J call TRBJ1-1; D unclear. The V end lost 4 bases, the J end lost 8 bases, and 14 bases lay between the germline ends. The CDR3 totals 13 residues. The germline gives CDR1 SGHVS, CDR2 FQNEAQ. The CDR3 loop reads CASSSPNQPEAFF. The CDR3 DNA reads as TGTGCCAGCAGCTCACCTAACCAGCCAGAAGCTTTCTTT.

The CDR3 nucleotides read TGTGCCTGGAGCTCCGCCGAGGCAGTAAATCAGCCCCAGCATTTT. Protein: CAWSSAEAVNQPQHF. V usage is TRBV30 and J usage is TRBJ1-5; unclear D gene. The length of the CDR3 is 15 residues. Per germline, CDR1 GTSNPN and CDR2 SVGIG (reference sequence). With 3 bases removed from V and 4 bases from J, the gap between germline ends came to 16 bases.

This rearrangement joins TRBV7-8 to TRBJ1-2; D not resolved. The CDR3 is made up of 14 amino acids. Germline V gives CDR1 SGHVS, CDR2 FQNEAQ. Trimming pared 5 bases from V and 4 bases from J, leaving 14 bases between. CDR3 sequence (DNA): TGTGCCAGCAGCCCTTCGGTGGTTGCCTATGGCTACACCTTC. Amino acid sequence: CASSPSVVAYGYTF.

The rearrangement joins TRBV19 to TRBJ1-4; D is unclear. Germline values: CDR1 LNHDA, CDR2 SQIVND (reference sequence). Between the trimmed V and J ends, which lost 0 bases and 7 bases, there was a span of 15 bases. This CDR3 region has 16 residues. The CDR3 DNA reads as TGTGCCAGTAGTATAGACCTAACCGGCGGGCTTGAAAAACTGTTTTTT. Its translation is CASSIDLTGGLEKLFF.

This chain connects TRBV5-4 to TRBJ1-1; D call uncertain. The CDR3 covers 12 residues. CDR1 is SGHNT, CDR2 YYREEE, per germline (reference sequence). V lost 4 bases and J 2 bases, leaving 6 bases between the germline ends. CDR3 in amino acids: CASSKGNTEAFF. DNA of the CDR3: TGTGCCAGCAGCAAAGGAAACACTGAAGCTTTCTTT. Full variable domain (remainder filled in from reference TRBV5-4 and TRBJ1-1): ETGVTQSPTHLIKTRGQQVTLRCSSQSGHNTVSWYQQALGQGPQFIFQYYREEENGRGNFPPRFSGLQFPNYSSELNVNALELDDSALYLCASSKGNTEAFFGQGTRLTVV.

This chain uses TRBV19 with TRBJ1-4, with D perhaps TRBD1 (5 bases). Per the germline V gene, CDR1 is LNHDA and CDR2 is SQIVND (reference sequence). V shed 5 bases and J shed 8 bases, with 15 bases lying between them. The CDR3 is made up of 14 amino acids. The CDR3 spells CASSSLGREEKLFF. The DNA of the CDR3 is TGTGCCAGTAGTTCTCTGGGCAGGGAGGAAAAACTGTTTTTT.

V and J are TRBV7-9 and TRBJ1-4, with 9 nucleotides matching TRBD1. The CDR3 runs to 17 residues. J lost 7 bases, V lost 1 base, and 10 bases had no gene match. Germline CDR1 SEHNR, CDR2 FQNEAQ (reference sequence). CDR3 region: CASSLESGTGLSEKLFF. Written as DNA, the CDR3 is TGTGCCAGCAGCTTAGAGAGTGGGACAGGGCTTAGTGAAAAACTGTTTTTT.

This rearrangement joins TRBV10-3 to TRBJ2-5; unclear D gene. CDR3 length: 13 amino acids. CDR1 is ENHRY, CDR2 SYGVKD, per germline. V was cut by 3 bases and J by 4 bases, with 9 bases left in between. The CDR3 loop reads CAISDGLGETQYF. The CDR3 DNA is TGTGCCATCAGTGACGGGCTAGGAGAGACCCAGTACTTC.

In DNA form, the CDR3 reads TGTGCCAGCAGTGTATCCGGGACAGGGGCGTATGGCTACACCTTC. As protein: CASSVSGTGAYGYTF. The chain is built from TRBV6-1 and TRBJ1-2, with 10 bases fitting TRBD1. Germline V lookup: CDR1 MNHNS, CDR2 SASEGT. The V and J ends lost 4 bases and 5 bases, in that order; junction bases with no gene match: 7. The length of the CDR3 is 15 residues.

This rearrangement joins TRBV7-9 to TRBJ2-1; 7 bases match TRBD1. The CDR3 is made up of 14 amino acids. V dropped 4 bases and J dropped 6; count of bases not matched to a gene: 6. The germline V gene has CDR1 SEHNR and CDR2 FQNEAQ (reference sequence). CDR3 sequence reads: CASSSEDRLNEQFF. In DNA, the CDR3 is TGTGCCAGCAGCTCCGAGGACAGGCTCAATGAGCAGTTCTTC.

The J gene is TRBJ2-3, the V gene TRBV30; D is unclear. V shed 0 bases and J shed 2 bases, with 9 bases lying between them. This CDR3 spans 14 amino acids. CDR1 is GTSNPN and CDR2 is SVGIG in the germline V gene (reference sequence). DNA for the CDR3: TGTGCCTGGAGTGTAGAGGATTACACAGATACGCAGTATTTT. Its translation: CAWSVEDYTDTQYF. Full variable domain (rest looked up from reference TRBV30 and TRBJ2-3): SQTIHQWPATLVQPVGSPLSLECTVEGTSNPNLYWYRQAAGRGLQLLFYSVGIGQISSEVPQNLSASRPQDRQFILSSKKLLLSDSGFYLCAWSVEDYTDTQYFGPGTRLTVL.

V is TRBV19 and J is TRBJ1-4, with D possibly matching TRBD1 (6 bases). V gave up 7 bases and J gave up 3 bases, with 15 bases separating them. Germline lookup yields CDR1 LNHDA and CDR2 SQIVND (reference sequence). The CDR3 totals 15 residues. CDR3 nucleotide sequence: TGTGCCAGTACCCCAAGGGGGGTAGCTAATGAAAAACTGTTTTTT. Translating it yields CASTPRGVANEKLFF.

V and J are TRBV11-2 and TRBJ2-5; D perhaps matches TRBD2 (6 bases). V shed 3 bases and J shed 5 bases, with 7 bases lying between them. From germline, CDR1 is SGHAT and CDR2 FQNNGV. The CDR3 length is 12 residues. CDR3 DNA sequence: TGTGCCAGCAGCTTTGGGGGGGAGACCCAGTACTTC. This translates into CASSFGGETQYF.

The V gene is TRBV6-6, the J gene TRBJ1-2, with no clear D. Trimming pared 5 bases from V and 3 bases from J, leaving 7 bases between. CDR1 and CDR2 from the germline V gene are MNHNY and SVGAGI (reference sequence). This CDR3 contains 12 residues. The CDR3 protein is CASSQDYYGYTF. The CDR3 region has the DNA TGTGCCAGCAGTCAAGACTACTATGGCTACACCTTC.

The rearrangement uses TRBV6-1 and TRBJ1-5, with 10 bases identical to TRBD1. Germline CDR1 is MNHNS and CDR2 is SASEGT. CDR3 size: 14 residues. V lost 8 bases and J lost 5; bases outside the gene matches: 6. The CDR3 region has the DNA TGTGCCAGCTGTTTTGGGACAGGGGATCAGCCCCAGCATTTT. Its protein product is CASCFGTGDQPQHF.

The V and J genes are TRBV30 and TRBJ2-1, with D uncertain. The V and J ends lost 2 bases and 7 bases respectively, with 6 bases between them. The CDR3 is 11 residues long. From germline, CDR1 is GTSNPN and CDR2 SVGIG (reference sequence). CDR3 DNA sequence: TGTGCCTGGAGTCATGGGAATGAGCAGTTCTTC. It translates to CAWSHGNEQFF.

The chain joins TRBV19 to TRBJ1-5, with TRBD1 matching over 8 bases. This CDR3 comprises 16 residues. Losses at the gene ends were 5 bases for V and 1 base for J; bases not matched to a gene: 7. In germline, CDR1 is LNHDA, CDR2 SQIVND (reference sequence). The chain's CDR3 is CASSDRGLPSNQPQHF. For the CDR3, the DNA is TGTGCCAGTAGTGACAGGGGCCTTCCGAGCAATCAGCCCCAGCATTTT.

The V call is TRBV7-8, the J call TRBJ1-4; 7 bases agree with TRBD1. Trimming removed 3 bases from V and 14 bases from J; junction bases left unmatched: 15. The CDR3 is 15 amino acids. CDR1 and CDR2 (germline): SGHVS, FQNEAQ. The CDR3 coding sequence is TGTGCCAGCAGCTTGGCCGGGACAGCTCTATCAGTGCTGTTTTTT. Its protein is CASSLAGTALSVLFF.

The chain employs TRBV28 and TRBJ2-7; D call uncertain. Trimming shortened V by 2 bases and J by 1 base, and 9 bases separated the two germline ends. Germline V gene lookup returns CDR1 MDHEN and CDR2 SYDVKM. The CDR3 has 14 residues. The CDR3 DNA follows: TGTGCCAGCAGTTTACTCTCAGAATCCTACGAGCAGTACTTC. As protein: CASSLLSESYEQYF.

This sequence joins TRBV6-1 and TRBJ2-5; 8 bases are a match to TRBD2. V shed 5 bases, J shed 5 bases, and the junction held 10 bases outside the gene matches. The CDR3 is 15 residues long. CDR1 and CDR2 (germline): MNHNS, SASEGT. CDR3: CASSRERGPGETQYF. In DNA, the CDR3 is TGTGCCAGCAGTCGTGAGCGGGGGCCTGGGGAGACCCAGTACTTC.

Only one count was recorded for this clone. J is TRBJ2-3 and V is TRBV11-2, with 14 bases identical to TRBD2. Germline CDR1 reads SGHAT; CDR2 reads FQNNGV. The CDR3 has 19 residues. The V gene end was trimmed by 0 bases and the J gene end by 7 bases; junction bases not matched to a gene: 12. CDR3 amino acids: CASSLESTGLAGARYTQYF. CDR3 nucleotides: TGTGCCAGCAGCTTAGAGTCTACGGGACTAGCGGGAGCACGATATACGCAGTATTTT.

J is TRBJ2-7 and V is TRBV5-5, with 9 bases fitting TRBD2. Germline values: CDR1 SGHKS, CDR2 YYEKEE (reference sequence). This CDR3 region has 16 residues. V shed 0 bases, J shed 3 bases, and the junction held 7 bases outside the gene matches. Written as DNA, the CDR3 is TGTGCCAGCAGCTTGGGACTAGCGGAAACGTTCTACGAGCAGTACTTC. Its translation is CASSLGLAETFYEQYF.